Following are 2 T cell receptor beta chains from one sample sequenced in a study of T cells in Graves' hyperthyroidism and ophthalmopathy. RNA transcripts were the template for amplifying TCR beta CDR3 regions. First-round RT-PCR of the TCR CDR3 relied on the HTBI primer set. TCRdb analysed the multiplex PCR reads with MiXCR anew, one entry per CDR3 protein. This sample has around 520,000 distinct CDR3 sequences, with approximately 15% found just once. Material: blood. Receptors were obtained from a woman between 18 and 29 years old with Graves' hyperthyroidism.

This clonotype was found a few times. This chain uses TRBV19 with TRBJ2-7; 9 positions agree with TRBD1. Per germline, CDR1 LNHDA and CDR2 SQIVND (reference sequence). The CDR3 is made up of 15 amino acids. J was trimmed by 4 bases and V by 5 bases; bases with no gene match: 9. This CDR3 is CASSSGGTGWYEQYF. In DNA form, the CDR3 reads TGTGCCAGTAGTTCTGGCGGGACAGGGTGGTACGAGCAGTACTTC.

This clonotype was recorded at least ten times. V usage is TRBV7-3 and J usage is TRBJ2-6; 10 bases fit TRBD1. V shed 4 bases and J 0 bases; nucleotides not matched to a gene: 6. The CDR3 is 18 residues long. Looked up from germline, CDR1 is SGHTA and CDR2 is FQGTGA. The CDR3 region is CASSSGQGFLSGANVLTF. CDR3 DNA sequence: TGTGCCAGCAGCTCGGGACAGGGGTTCCTCTCTGGGGCCAACGTCCTGACTTTC.